This T cell receptor beta chain was profiled in a study of T cell repertoires in cytomegalovirus infection. MiXCR, run by TCRdb on the reads, gives a single entry per CDR3 protein. In the table there are under 600,000 distinct CDR3 sequences, more than 15% of which are singletons. Ten or more counts support this clonotype. The CDR3 has 12 residues. V lost 4 bases, J lost 7 bases, and 8 bases lay in between. The specimen was CD8+ T cells from PBMCs. This TCR derives from a human donor in good health (CMV status not recorded). Some clones in this sample may be carry-over from other donors' samples. This chain connects TRBV12-3 or TRBV12-4 to TRBJ2-1; perhaps TRBD2 as D (6 bases). CDR3 amino acids: CASSYAGNEQFF. The CDR3 DNA follows: TGTGCCAGCAGTTATGCGGGAAATGAGCAGTTCTTC.